This TCR beta chain was observed in a study of T cell changes during pregnancy in multiple sclerosis. Some clones are missing from TCRdb's copy, which holds only in-frame ones; the method was immunoSEQ multiplex PCR. The sample lists around 70,000 clones; approximately 90% were seen once. The receptor was derived from a female donor in good health, enrolled as a control in a pregnancy study. The sequencing used peripheral blood, collected in the first trimester of pregnancy.

CDR3 sequence (DNA): TGTGCCATCAGTGAGGCCGGGGGGCCTAGCAATCAGCCCCAGCATTTT. This gives the protein CAISEAGGPSNQPQHF. The chain employs TRBV10-3 and TRBJ1-5; D perhaps matches TRBD1 (6 bases). V lost 2 bases, J lost 0 bases, and 11 bases lay in between. Germline V gene lookup returns CDR1 ENHRY and CDR2 SYGVKD. This CDR3 region has 16 residues.